This T cell receptor beta chain was captured in a study of T cells after yellow fever vaccination. V lost 10 bases and J 8 bases, leaving 20 bases between the germline ends. The germline V gene encodes CDR1 LNHDA and CDR2 SQIVND (reference sequence). CDR3 length: 13 residues. This clonotype was counted between two and nine times. TCRdb re-derived calls from the 5' RACE reads in MiXCR, one entry per CDR3 protein. The sample includes more than 250,000 distinct CDR3 sequences, around 7% seen only once; the top ten take roughly a sixth. The specimen comprised PBMCs, sampled roughly 46 days after the first yellow fever vaccination. This clonotype originated in a man aged 18-30 years who received the YFV17D yellow fever vaccine. The chain recombines TRBV19 with TRBJ1-1; D is perhaps TRBD1 (6 bases). The CDR3 DNA sequence: TGTGCCACCTCCTCCGCAGGGGTCCGGGAAGCTTTCTTT. Translating it yields CATSSAGVREAFF.